The T cell receptor (beta chain) described here comes from a study of Graves' ophthalmopathy and Graves' hyperthyroidism. The sequenced template was RNA, covering the TCR beta CDR3 region. An opening RT-PCR round employed HTBI primers and preceded a second-round multiplex PCR. TCRdb fed the multiplex PCR reads into MiXCR, producing one record per CDR3 protein. The sample holds approximately 150,000 distinct CDR3 sequences, just under 40% seen once. V lost 6 bases and J lost 9, with 15 bases in between. Germline assignment: CDR1 SNHLY and CDR2 FYNNEI. CDR3 length: 14 amino acids. Notes on the study in general: Ophthalmopathy progression was predicted by the model at less than 71% sensitivity and less than 75% specificity.

As for this clonotype: Its specificity is unknown.

The sequenced material came from peripheral blood. The source is a man between 25 and 39 years old with Graves' ophthalmopathy. This chain uses TRBV2 with TRBJ1-6, with D possibly matching TRBD1 (6 bases). The CDR3, as DNA: TGTGCCAGCAGGAAACCGACAGGTTCTTCACCCCTCCACTTT. Its protein is CASRKPTGSSPLHF. The full variable domain, in which reference TRBV2 and TRBJ1-6 provide the parts outside the CDR3, is EPEVTQTPSHQVTQMGQEVILRCVPISNHLYFYWYRQILGQKVEFLVSFYNNEISEKSEIFDDQFSVERPDGSNFTLKIRSTKLEDSAMYFCASRKPTGSSPLHFGNGTRLTVT.